These 21 T cell receptor beta chains were sequenced from one sample in a study of response to subunit inactivated influenza vaccine. TCRdb reprocessed the RT-PCR reads with MiXCR, giving one entry per CDR3 protein. The top ten hold less than 4% of the sample, which has around 530,000 distinct CDR3 sequences, approximately 15% seen once. The sample here was CD4+ T cells sorted from PBMCs, taken less than 30 months after vaccination. These receptors were obtained from a man between 50 and 70 years old who received an inactivated influenza vaccine.

This clonotype appeared a few times. J is TRBJ1-4 and V is TRBV11-2; no definite D call. Trimming cost V 11 bases and J 0 bases, with 16 bases left between them. This CDR3 comprises 15 residues. The germline V gene has CDR1 SGHAT and CDR2 FQNNGV. The CDR3 DNA is TGTGCCTCCTCCAGGACTCCTTCAACTAATGAAAAACTGTTTTTT. This codes for CASSRTPSTNEKLFF.

This clonotype appeared a few times. The V and J genes are TRBV13 and TRBJ2-7; D is possibly TRBD1 (6 bases). Germline values: CDR1 PRHDT, CDR2 FYEKMQ (reference sequence). V was cut by 6 bases and J by 6 bases, with 21 bases left in between. The CDR3 has 15 residues. As DNA, the CDR3 is TGTGCCAGCAGTCCAGACAGGTTCTCTCTAAGCGAGCAGTACTTC. This codes for CASSPDRFSLSEQYF. Full variable domain (remainder filled in from reference TRBV13 and TRBJ2-7): AAGVIQSPRHLIKEKRETATLKCYPIPRHDTVYWYQQGPGQDPQFLISFYEKMQSDKGSIPDRFSAQQFSDYHSELNMSSLELGDSALYFCASSPDRFSLSEQYFGPGTRLTVT.

This clonotype was observed a few times. V gene TRBV3-1 combines with J gene TRBJ2-1, with 7 nucleotides matching TRBD1. With 5 bases clipped from V and 10 bases from J, the junction kept 8 bases outside the gene matches. The V gene's germline CDR1 is LGHDT and CDR2 YNNKEL (reference sequence). This CDR3 spans 13 amino acids. CDR3 nucleotides: TGTGCCAGCAGCAAATCAGACAGGGCAGAGCAGTTCTTC. It translates to CASSKSDRAEQFF.

This clonotype has a handful of counts. The genes are TRBV10-3 and TRBJ1-3, with D tentatively TRBD1 (6 bases). The length of the CDR3 is 19 residues. The germline V gene has CDR1 ENHRY and CDR2 SYGVKD. Trimming removed 0 bases at V and 1 base at J, with 19 bases between. Written as DNA, the CDR3 is TGTGCCATCAGTGAGTCGAGGCGACCGGGACACCGGTCTGGAAACACCATATATTTT. It encodes CAISESRRPGHRSGNTIYF.

Only a few counts were recorded for this clonotype. This chain uses TRBV12-3 or TRBV12-4 with TRBJ1-2; tentative D call: TRBD1 (5 bases). CDR3 size: 12 residues. V shed 2 bases and J shed 8 bases, with 9 bases lying between them. The CDR3 sequence is CASSLQGEGYTF. The DNA of the CDR3 is TGTGCCAGCAGTTTACAGGGAGAAGGCTACACCTTC.

In its sample, this clonotype was seen a few times. The chain couples TRBV4-3 to TRBJ2-1; 9 bases agree with TRBD2. The length of the CDR3 is 16 residues. The germline V gene has CDR1 LGHNA and CDR2 YSLEER. Trimming at V came to 4 bases and at J to 6 bases, leaving 10 bases not matched to a gene. The CDR3: CASSRASGDPFNEQFF. Here the CDR3 DNA reads TGCGCCAGCAGCCGAGCTAGCGGGGACCCTTTCAATGAGCAGTTCTTC.

The rearrangement uses TRBV20-1 and TRBJ1-5; TRBD1 matches at 10 bases. The CDR3 totals 12 residues. J was trimmed by 6 bases and V by 6 bases; bases with no gene match: 2. The germline V gene encodes CDR1 DFQATT and CDR2 SNEGSKA (reference sequence). CDR3 residues: CSAGTGVQPQHF. CDR3 coding DNA: TGCAGTGCAGGGACAGGGGTTCAGCCCCAGCATTTT.

For the CDR3, the DNA is TGTGCCATCAGTGATAGCGCGACCTACACAGATACGCAGTATTTT. This sequence encodes CAISDSATYTDTQYF. The chain employs TRBV10-3 and TRBJ2-3; possible D gene TRBD2, 5 bases. Trimming removed 3 bases at V and 2 bases at J, with 12 bases between. This CDR3 contains 15 residues. CDR1 ENHRY and CDR2 SYGVKD come from the germline V gene.

This clonotype appeared a few times. This chain connects TRBV12-3 or TRBV12-4 to TRBJ2-3; 7 nucleotides align to TRBD2. The CDR3 has 15 amino acids. Germline trimming cut 4 bases from V and 2 bases from J; bases unmatched to any gene: 6. Here the CDR3 DNA reads TGTGCCAGCAGTTCGCCTAGCGGCCCCACAGATACGCAGTATTTT. This encodes CASSSPSGPTDTQYF.

This chain links TRBV28 with TRBJ2-1; D gene ambiguous. CDR1 MDHEN and CDR2 SYDVKM come from the germline V gene. Trimming took off 3 bases at V and 9 bases at J, with 21 bases between the two ends. The CDR3 sequence is 16 residues long. DNA for the CDR3: TGTGCCAGCAGTTTTCTGGGTGGGAAGGGTACGTTTGAGCAGTTCTTC. The encoded protein is CASSFLGGKGTFEQFF.

This clonotype was observed a handful of times. The rearrangement links TRBV28 to TRBJ2-7; 7 nucleotides match TRBD1. Germline-derived CDR1 and CDR2 are MDHEN and SYDVKM. CDR3 length equals 14 residues. V shed 3 bases and J 3 bases; nucleotides not matched to a gene: 5. The CDR3 DNA reads TGTGCCAGCAGTTTGGCGACAGGGCTCTACGAGCAGTACTTC. Translated, it gives CASSLATGLYEQYF.

This clonotype occurred a few times. The rearrangement links TRBV6-1 to TRBJ2-4; D gene ambiguous. V was shortened by 6 bases and J by 0 bases, with 15 bases between the two germline ends. This CDR3 has 16 amino acids. Per germline, CDR1 MNHNS and CDR2 SASEGT. The CDR3 DNA follows: TGTGCCAGCAGCGTATCTCCTCATATAGCCAAAAACATTCAGTACTTC. Translating gives CASSVSPHIAKNIQYF.

Only a few counts were recorded for this clonotype. The gene calls are TRBV12-3 or TRBV12-4 and TRBJ2-7; D uncertain. The CDR3 contains 12 residues. V dropped 3 bases and J dropped 13 bases, with 16 bases sitting between them. This chain's CDR3 is CASSFDAKDLYF. The CDR3 DNA reads TGTGCCAGCAGTTTCGACGCCAAGGACCTATACTTC.

CDR3 in amino acids: CSARGRPRETQYF. CDR3 in DNA: TGCAGTGCTAGAGGCCGGCCTAGGGAGACCCAGTACTTC. The chain combines TRBV20-1 with TRBJ2-5; D uncertain. This CDR3 contains 13 residues. V dropped 1 base and J dropped 5 bases, with 11 bases sitting between them. Germline V gene lookup returns CDR1 DFQATT and CDR2 SNEGSKA (reference sequence).

This clonotype was found many times. The J gene is TRBJ2-7, the V gene TRBV12-3 or TRBV12-4; 13 bases align to TRBD2. The CDR3 totals 14 residues. Trimming at V came to 5 bases and at J to 2 bases, leaving 0 bases not matched to a gene. CDR3 coding DNA: TGTGCCAGCAGTACTAGCGGGAGGGCCTACGAGCAGTACTTC. This codes for CASSTSGRAYEQYF.

The chain has TRBV4-1 and TRBJ2-2; weak D call: TRBD1 (6 bases). V was clipped by 0 bases and J by 1 base, with 9 bases between them. CDR1 is MGHRA and CDR2 is YSYEKL in the germline V gene. This CDR3 is 16 amino acids long. DNA of the CDR3: TGCGCCAGCAGCCAAGACGGACAGTTGAACACCGGGGAGCTGTTTTTT. It encodes CASSQDGQLNTGELFF.

The chain carries TRBV20-1 and TRBJ2-7, with no clear D. Germline V gene sequence: CDR1 DFQATT, CDR2 SNEGSKA (reference sequence). V was cut by 4 bases and J by 3 bases, with 19 bases left in between. This CDR3 has 15 residues. CDR3: CSAILPVSPYYEQYF. In DNA, the CDR3 is TGCAGTGCTATCCTCCCTGTGTCCCCATACTACGAGCAGTACTTC.

Only a few counts were recorded for this clonotype. The chain employs TRBV4-2 and TRBJ2-7, with 7 bases lining up with TRBD2. The junction had 15 bases not matched to a gene; V was cut back by 3 bases and J by 7 bases. This CDR3 is built from 16 residues. Per the germline V gene, CDR1 is LGHNA and CDR2 is YNFKEQ. CDR3 amino acids: CASSQDLAAPHQEQYF. The CDR3 DNA sequence: TGTGCCAGCAGCCAGGACCTAGCGGCACCCCACCAGGAGCAGTACTTC.

This sequence joins TRBV30 and TRBJ1-4; the D is unclear. V lost 1 base and J lost 4, with 7 bases in between. The CDR3 consists of 13 residues. CDR1 is GTSNPN, CDR2 SVGIG, per germline (reference sequence). DNA of the CDR3: TGTGCCTGGAGTGGGAAGGGTAATGAAAAACTGTTTTTT. Translation: CAWSGKGNEKLFF.

There are many counts of this clonotype. The V call is TRBV12-3 or TRBV12-4, the J call TRBJ2-7, with a weak D call TRBD1 (5 bases). The CDR3 sequence is 14 residues long. Trimming cost V 5 bases and J 2 bases, with 13 bases left between them. DNA for the CDR3: TGTGCCAGCAGTCCACGGACACCCCCCTACGAGCAGTACTTC. This gives the protein CASSPRTPPYEQYF.

Only a few counts were recorded for this clonotype. The chain couples TRBV12-3 or TRBV12-4 to TRBJ2-3; D is possibly TRBD1 or TRBD2 (5 bases each). The CDR3 loop spans 15 amino acids. The V end lost 7 bases, the J end lost 11 bases, and 25 bases lay between the germline ends. CDR3 bases: TGTGCCAGCATCGGGACCCTTCCACTACTACGCGGGCAGTATTTT. Translation: CASIGTLPLLRGQYF.